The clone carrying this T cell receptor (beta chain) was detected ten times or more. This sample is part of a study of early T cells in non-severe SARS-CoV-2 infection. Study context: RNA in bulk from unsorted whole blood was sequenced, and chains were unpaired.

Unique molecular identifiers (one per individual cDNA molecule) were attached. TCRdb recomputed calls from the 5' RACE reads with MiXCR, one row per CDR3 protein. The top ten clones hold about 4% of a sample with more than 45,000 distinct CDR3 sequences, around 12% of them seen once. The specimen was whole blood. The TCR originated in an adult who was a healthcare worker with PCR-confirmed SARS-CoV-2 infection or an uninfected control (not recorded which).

The CDR3 sequence: CASSGGGVMNTEAFF. In DNA, the CDR3 is TGTGCCAGCTCAGGTGGAGGGGTGATGAACACTGAAGCTTTCTTT. The V and J genes are TRBV18 and TRBJ1-1, with D tentatively TRBD1 (5 bases). Trimming cost V 5 bases and J 0 bases, with 13 bases left between them. Germline V gene lookup returns CDR1 KGHSH and CDR2 LQKENI. The CDR3 covers 15 residues.